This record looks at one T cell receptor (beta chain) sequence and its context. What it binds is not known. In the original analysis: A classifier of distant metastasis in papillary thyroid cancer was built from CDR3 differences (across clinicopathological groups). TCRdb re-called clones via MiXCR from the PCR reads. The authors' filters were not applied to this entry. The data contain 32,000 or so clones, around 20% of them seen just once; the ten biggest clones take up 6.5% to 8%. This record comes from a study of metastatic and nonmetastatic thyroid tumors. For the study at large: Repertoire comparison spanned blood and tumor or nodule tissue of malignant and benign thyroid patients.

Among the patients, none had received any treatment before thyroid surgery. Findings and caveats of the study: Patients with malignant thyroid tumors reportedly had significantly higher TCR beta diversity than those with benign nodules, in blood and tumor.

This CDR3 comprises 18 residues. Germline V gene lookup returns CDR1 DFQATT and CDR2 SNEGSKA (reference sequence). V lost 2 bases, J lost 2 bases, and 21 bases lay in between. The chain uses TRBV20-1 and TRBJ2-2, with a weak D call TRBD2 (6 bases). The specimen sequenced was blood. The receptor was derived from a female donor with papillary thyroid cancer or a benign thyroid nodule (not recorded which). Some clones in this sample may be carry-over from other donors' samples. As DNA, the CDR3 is TGCAGTGCTAGAAACTTATACGGGGGAAAGGGTAACACCGGGGAGCTGTTTTTT. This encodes CSARNLYGGKGNTGELFF.